These 8 T cell receptor beta chains came from one sample sequenced in a study of CD8 T cells in Susac syndrome. RNA, at about 0.5 to 1 ug, was reverse transcribed with random hexamers. TCRdb passed the immunoSEQ multiplex PCR reads through MiXCR, listing each CDR3 protein once. The repertoire has roughly 70,000 distinct CDR3 sequences, just over 95% of them found once; the top ten carry 0.095% to 0.12%. The sample was CD4+ T cells from PBMCs. All receptors derive from a human donor with multiple sclerosis.

V and J are TRBV3-1 and TRBJ1-1; no firm D call. There are 12 residues in the CDR3. Deletions cut 3 bases from V and 11 bases from J, with 13 bases between. Germline V gene data show CDR1 as LGHDT and CDR2 as YNNKEL (reference sequence). In DNA, the CDR3 is TGTGCCAGCAGCCACCGATTCTCTTGGGCTTTCTTT. It encodes CASSHRFSWAFF.

The J gene is TRBJ2-7, the V gene TRBV3-1, with 9 nucleotides matching TRBD2. Per the germline V gene, CDR1 is LGHDT and CDR2 is YNNKEL (reference sequence). Unmatched junction bases numbered 7, after V lost 1 base and J lost 6 bases. CDR3 length: 15 amino acids. CDR3 in amino acids: CASSQVRGGQGEQYF. Here the CDR3 DNA reads TGTGCCAGCAGCCAAGTGCGGGGGGGCCAGGGCGAGCAGTACTTC.

This rearrangement joins TRBV20-1 to TRBJ1-1; D might be TRBD1 (5 bases). The ends were cut back, 1 base at V and 1 base at J, with 25 bases in the middle. Germline V lookup: CDR1 DFQATT, CDR2 SNEGSKA (reference sequence). The CDR3 consists of 19 residues. CDR3 protein: CSARVFGLTGTSRNTEAFF. CDR3 DNA: TGCAGTGCTAGAGTCTTCGGGCTTACCGGGACCTCGAGGAACACTGAAGCTTTCTTT.

This clonotype was seen only once. The J gene is TRBJ2-7, the V gene TRBV5-1, with 10 bases lining up with TRBD2. V trimming: 4 bases; J trimming: 3 bases; junction bases outside the gene matches: 7. This CDR3 contains 15 residues. In germline, CDR1 is SGHRS, CDR2 YFSETQ. The CDR3 sequence: CASSIRSSGGYEQYF. CDR3 in DNA: TGCGCCAGCAGCATTCGATCTAGCGGGGGCTACGAGCAGTACTTC. The variable domain in full, with the rest retrieved from reference TRBV5-1 and TRBJ2-7, is KAGVTQTPRYLIKTRGQQVTLSCSPISGHRSVSWYQQTPGQGLQFLFEYFSETQRNKGNFPGRFSGRQFSNSRSEMNVSTLELGDSALYLCASSIRSSGGYEQYFGPGTRLTVT.

The chain is built from TRBV5-6 and TRBJ2-3; D gene uncertain. CDR1 is SGHDT and CDR2 is YYEEEE in the germline V gene. The germline V and J ends were trimmed by 0 bases and 0 bases, with 11 bases remaining between them. The CDR3 totals 16 residues. The CDR3 spells CASSLETFDSTDTQYF. CDR3 in DNA: TGTGCCAGCAGCTTGGAGACTTTCGACAGCACAGATACGCAGTATTTT.

In DNA, the CDR3 is TGTGCCAGCAGACCCGGACAGGGGGCAGGCTATGGCTACACCTTC. Its translation is CASRPGQGAGYGYTF. V gene TRBV12-3 or TRBV12-4 combines with J gene TRBJ1-2; 11 nucleotides line up with TRBD1. The CDR3 is made up of 15 amino acids. Trimming removed 6 bases from V and 4 bases from J; junction bases left unmatched: 7.

The V call is TRBV7-8, the J call TRBJ2-1; possibly TRBD1 for D (6 bases). The CDR3 is 16 residues long. The V gene's germline CDR1 is SGHVS and CDR2 FQNEAQ. V was shortened by 2 bases and J by 0 bases, with 11 bases between the two germline ends. DNA of the CDR3: TGTGCCAGCAGCTTATCCGGGACACACTCCTACAATGAGCAGTTCTTC. This translates into CASSLSGTHSYNEQFF.

The rearrangement links TRBV12-3 or TRBV12-4 to TRBJ2-1; 10 nucleotides line up with TRBD1. Germline trimming cut 6 bases from V and 8 bases from J; bases unmatched to any gene: 10. This CDR3 has 15 residues. The CDR3: CASRRTGTGVDEQFF. CDR3 DNA: TGTGCCAGCAGACGGACCGGGACAGGGGTCGATGAGCAGTTCTTC.